There are a few counts of the clone carrying this TCR beta chain. Trimming removed 5 bases from V and 0 bases from J, with 13 bases in between. The CDR3 is 15 amino acids. Germline CDR1 is MNHEY and CDR2 is SMNVEV (reference sequence). The sample comes from a study of T cells in Graves' hyperthyroidism and ophthalmopathy. Regions amplified from RNA transcripts were the TCR beta CDR3 regions. TCR CDR3 underwent first-round RT-PCR with the HTBI primer set. MiXCR, applied by TCRdb to the multiplex PCR reads, yields one record per CDR3 protein. The profile covers around 690,000 distinct CDR3 sequences, with 20% to 25% appearing a single time and more than 30% taken by the ten largest.

This TCR was recovered from a man aged 25 to 40 with Graves' ophthalmopathy. The chain links TRBV27 to TRBJ2-5; D not resolved. The sequencing sample was made of blood. CDR3: CASSQYTEYQETQYF. For the CDR3, the DNA is TGTGCCAGCAGTCAGTACACAGAGTACCAAGAGACCCAGTACTTC.